These T cell receptor beta chains were read from a single sample in a study of blood T cell repertoires in COVID-19. Sequencing was performed with immunoSEQ multiplex PCR; in TCRdb, only in-frame clones are kept and a portion is missing. The table has over 100,000 clones, about 89% seen once. Sequenced material: peripheral blood. These receptors all stem from a woman between 70 and 85 years old with COVID-19, enrolled during active disease. Both conserved end residues are part of each CDR3. The D gene is left open where the match is weak. For some rows the clone size is stated as once, few or many, or as a class when expanded; others skip it.

v_call	d_call	j_call	clone_size	cdr3_aa	cdr3_nt
TRBV5-1	TRBD2	TRBJ2-2	.	CASSLGLAGGELFF	TGCGCCAGCAGCTTGGGACTAGCGGGCGGGGAGCTGTTTTTT
TRBV4-2	TRBD1	TRBJ1-1	few	CASSPTPGQGARAEAFF	TGTGCCAGCAGCCCAACTCCAGGGCAGGGGGCAAGAGCTGAAGCTTTCTTT
TRBV6-5	.	TRBJ2-4	.	CASLAALAKNIQYF	TGTGCCAGCTTAGCCGCCCTAGCCAAAAACATTCAGTACTTC
TRBV7-3	.	TRBJ1-1	.	CASSLQVVTEAFF	TGTGCCAGCAGCCTACAGGTAGTCACTGAAGCTTTCTTT
TRBV7-7	TRBD1	TRBJ2-3	once	CASSLSGDRDTQYF	TGTGCTAGCAGCTTATCCGGGGACAGGGATACGCAGTATTTT
TRBV19	.	TRBJ1-4	.	CASSIGPSRRGFGEKLFF	TGTGCCAGTAGTATAGGTCCCTCCCGCAGGGGATTCGGTGAAAAACTGTTTTTT
TRBV6-6	.	TRBJ2-3	.	CASSLQRPGADTQYF	TGTGCCAGCAGTCTTCAGCGTCCCGGGGCAGATACGCAGTATTTT
TRBV19	.	TRBJ1-6	.	CASSIILSSYNSPLHF	TGTGCCAGTAGTATTATCCTGAGCTCCTATAATTCACCCCTCCACTTT
TRBV9	.	TRBJ1-2	.	CASSVDRDYGYTF	TGTGCCAGCAGCGTAGACAGGGACTATGGCTACACCTTC
TRBV24-1	TRBD1	TRBJ1-5	once	CATGQGLSDQPQHF	TGTGCCACCGGACAGGGACTTTCAGATCAGCCCCAGCATTTT
TRBV7-3	.	TRBJ2-5	.	CASSLRSRETQYF	TGTGCCAGCAGCTTAAGGTCGCGAGAGACCCAGTACTTC
TRBV29-1	TRBD1	TRBJ1-1	.	CSVVGGQGRTEAFF	TGCAGCGTTGTCGGCGGACAGGGGAGGACTGAAGCTTTCTTT
TRBV7-9	.	TRBJ2-3	.	CASSFYGRGSTDTQYF	TGTGCCAGCAGCTTCTACGGGAGAGGGAGCACAGATACGCAGTATTTT
TRBV21-1	.	TRBJ1-1	.	CASSTTGRTEAFF	TGTGCCAGCAGCACGACAGGGAGGACTGAAGCTTTCTTT
TRBV19	TRBD1	TRBJ1-2	.	CASSIGGTAYGYTF	TGTGCCAGTAGTATAGGCGGGACAGCCTATGGCTACACCTTC
TRBV19	TRBD1	TRBJ1-5	.	CASRLRAGGGNQPQHF	TGTGCCAGTAGGCTAAGGGCAGGGGGCGGGAATCAGCCCCAGCATTTT
TRBV29-1	.	TRBJ2-5	.	CSVGAQETQYF	TGCAGCGTTGGGGCACAAGAGACCCAGTACTTC
TRBV10-1	TRBD1	TRBJ1-5	.	CASRVRDSLPNQPQHF	TGCGCCAGCAGAGTAAGGGACAGTCTACCCAATCAGCCCCAGCATTTT
TRBV28	.	TRBJ1-1	.	CASSSPFRAFF	TGTGCCAGCAGTTCTCCGTTCAGGGCTTTCTTT
TRBV5-1	TRBD1	TRBJ2-3	.	CASSQQGFVATDTQYF	TGCGCCAGCAGCCAACAGGGGTTTGTTGCCACAGATACGCAGTATTTT
TRBV2	.	TRBJ2-2	.	CASRADSRTTGELFF	TGTGCCAGCAGAGCGGACAGTAGGACCACCGGGGAGCTGTTTTTT
TRBV18	TRBD1	TRBJ2-6	.	CASSQGTGAGANVLTF	TGTGCCAGCTCACAAGGGACAGGGGCTGGGGCCAACGTCCTGACTTTC
TRBV28	TRBD1	TRBJ2-4	.	CASSLPDRVDIQYF	TGTGCCAGCAGTCTTCCCGACAGGGTTGATATTCAGTACTTC
TRBV19	.	TRBJ1-4	few	CASNRGGSEPENEKLFF	TGTGCCAGTAATCGGGGAGGGTCGGAACCCGAGAATGAAAAACTGTTTTTT
TRBV5-1	TRBD1	TRBJ2-7	.	CASSAGQGVGYF	TGCGCCAGCAGCGCCGGACAGGGGGTTGGGTACTTC
TRBV6-5	TRBD1	TRBJ2-7	.	CASSFRTGTYEQYF	TGTGCCAGCAGCTTTAGGACAGGAACTTACGAGCAGTACTTC
TRBV10-3	.	TRBJ2-1	.	CASGDNEQFF	TGTGCCAGCGGGGACAATGAGCAGTTCTTC
TRBV28	.	TRBJ1-5	.	CASSFTRLAQHF	TGTGCCAGCAGTTTTACCCGGCTAGCCCAGCATTTT
TRBV6-5	TRBD2	TRBJ2-7	.	CASSRTSGHYEQYF	TGTGCCAGCAGCCGGACTAGCGGGCACTACGAGCAGTACTTC
TRBV18	TRBD1	TRBJ1-1	.	CASSPPGQGRTEAFF	TGTGCCAGCTCACCACCAGGACAGGGGAGAACTGAAGCTTTCTTT
TRBV7-2	TRBD2	TRBJ2-3	.	CASSLDGLAGRTDTQYF	TGTGCCAGCAGCTTAGATGGCCTAGCGGGGCGCACAGATACGCAGTATTTT
TRBV7-3	TRBD1	TRBJ1-6	.	CASSRQGNNSPLHF	TGTGCCAGCAGCCGACAGGGGAATAATTCACCCCTCCACTTT
TRBV6-5	.	TRBJ1-2	.	CASSRDSSNYGYTF	TGTGCCAGCAGTCGGGACTCATCTAACTATGGCTACACCTTC
TRBV3-1/TRBV3-2	TRBD1	TRBJ1-6	once	CASSQEVGGLHF	TGTGCCAGCAGCCAAGAGGTAGGGGGCTTACACTTT
TRBV19	TRBD2	TRBJ2-1	.	CASTPRKRAAGGRDEQFF	TGTGCCAGTACCCCCCGAAAGAGGGCAGCGGGGGGGCGGGATGAGCAGTTCTTC
TRBV18	TRBD1	TRBJ1-1	.	CASSPPQGIQNTEAFF	TGTGCCAGCTCACCGCCACAGGGGATTCAGAACACTGAAGCTTTCTTT
TRBV3-1/TRBV3-2	.	TRBJ2-1	.	CASSQVSGASSYNEQFF	TGTGCCAGCAGCCAAGTCTCGGGAGCGAGCTCCTACAATGAGCAGTTCTTC
TRBV4-1	TRBD2	TRBJ2-5	.	CASSQGGLAGGPLETQYF	TGCGCCAGCAGCCAAGGGGGACTAGCGGGGGGGCCCCTCGAGACCCAGTACTTC
TRBV4-1	TRBD2	TRBJ2-5	.	CASSPVSSSGEETQYF	TGCGCCAGCAGCCCGGTGTCCTCTAGCGGGGAAGAGACCCAGTACTTC